This T cell receptor beta chain came from a study of OX40 agonist ivuxolimab in advanced cancers. V was trimmed by 5 bases and J by 4 bases, leaving 10 bases between them. The germline V gene has CDR1 SGDLS and CDR2 YYNGEE. This CDR3 is 13 amino acids long. In this sample, this clone turned up a few times. Sequencing was performed with immunoSEQ multiplex PCR; in TCRdb, only in-frame clones are kept and a portion is missing. The data contain more than 55,000 clones, 75% to 85% of them singletons. The gene calls are TRBV9 and TRBJ1-3, with D unclear. The specimen comprised CD4+ or CD8+ T cells sorted from blood, sampled in a trial of the OX40 agonist ivuxolimab. This sequence originates from an adult with an advanced solid tumor such as melanoma, head and neck, liver or kidney cancer. As DNA, the CDR3 is TGTGCCAGCAGAGAAGCAGCAGGAAACACCATATATTTT. Translating it yields CASREAAGNTIYF.